A single sample gave rise to the 5 T cell receptor beta chains below, sequenced in a study of T cell repertoires in cytomegalovirus infection. TCRdb called the reads again in MiXCR, with one record for every CDR3 protein. The data hold roughly 230,000 distinct CDR3 sequences, with approximately 15% observed a single time. Sequenced input: CD8+ T cells from PBMCs. Receptors were obtained from a human donor in good health (CMV status not recorded). Some clones in this sample may be carry-over from other donors' samples.

The chain joins TRBV23-1 to TRBJ2-7; tentatively, D is TRBD1 or TRBD2 (5 bases each). TRBV23-1 is an ORF for which the function is uncertain. CDR3 length equals 14 residues. Trimming stripped 4 bases from V and 0 bases from J, with 10 bases between. The chain's CDR3 is CASSPQGPSYEQYF. CDR3 bases: TGCGCCAGCAGTCCCCAGGGACCCTCCTACGAGCAGTACTTC.

This clonotype appeared a few times. This chain connects TRBV12-3 or TRBV12-4 to TRBJ2-1; TRBD2 is a possible D gene (6 bases). The V gene lost 8 bases and the J gene lost 3 bases, with 11 bases spanning the gap. The CDR3 is 13 residues long. This CDR3 reads CASGGLIYNEQFF. The CDR3 DNA follows: TGTGCCAGCGGGGGACTGATCTACAATGAGCAGTTCTTC.

This clonotype was counted only a few times. V usage is TRBV6-5 and J usage is TRBJ2-3; no clear D gene. This CDR3 contains 14 residues. The germline V and J ends were trimmed by 0 bases and 0 bases, with 4 bases remaining between them. Looked up from germline, CDR1 is MNHEY and CDR2 is SVGAGI. The CDR3 sequence is CASSYSPSTDTQYF. The CDR3 DNA sequence: TGTGCCAGCAGTTACTCCCCGAGCACAGATACGCAGTATTTT.

The chain combines TRBV20-1 with TRBJ2-7, with D perhaps TRBD1 (5 bases). The CDR3 has 11 amino acids. The V gene lost 5 bases and the J gene lost 5 bases, with 10 bases spanning the gap. Germline CDR1 reads DFQATT; CDR2 reads SNEGSKA (reference sequence). CDR3 coding DNA: TGCAGTGCTCGACCAGGGAACGAGCAGTACTTC. Its protein product is CSARPGNEQYF.

This clonotype was observed a handful of times. The rearrangement joins TRBV20-1 to TRBJ2-7; the match to TRBD1 covers 8 bases. V lost 6 bases, J lost 4 bases, and 8 bases stayed unmatched. CDR3 length equals 13 residues. The V gene's germline CDR1 is DFQATT and CDR2 SNEGSKA (reference sequence). CDR3 in amino acids: CSARLRDRYEQYF. DNA of the CDR3: TGCAGTGCGCGCCTCCGGGACAGGTACGAGCAGTACTTC.